This section outlines one T cell receptor (beta chain) sequence together with its context. Antigen: not known. The source of the sample is a study of early T cells in non-severe SARS-CoV-2 infection. Study conclusions and caveats: VDJdb-based annotation leaned toward anti-spike CD8 responses and missed private and CD4 specificities.

TCRdb itself ran the 5' RACE reads through MiXCR, one entry per CDR3 protein. The sample records more than 75,000 distinct CDR3 sequences, 11% to 15% being singletons. Germline V lookup: CDR1 KGHSH, CDR2 LQKENI. The CDR3 consists of 12 residues. Trimming removed 3 bases at V and 3 bases at J, with 6 bases between. The TCR sequence derives from an adult who was a healthcare worker with PCR-confirmed SARS-CoV-2 infection or an uninfected control (not recorded which). This sequence joins TRBV18 and TRBJ2-7; no definite D call. The sequenced material came from whole blood. DNA for the CDR3: TGTGCCAGCTCACCGAGCCTCTACGAGCAGTACTTC. Translated: CASSPSLYEQYF.